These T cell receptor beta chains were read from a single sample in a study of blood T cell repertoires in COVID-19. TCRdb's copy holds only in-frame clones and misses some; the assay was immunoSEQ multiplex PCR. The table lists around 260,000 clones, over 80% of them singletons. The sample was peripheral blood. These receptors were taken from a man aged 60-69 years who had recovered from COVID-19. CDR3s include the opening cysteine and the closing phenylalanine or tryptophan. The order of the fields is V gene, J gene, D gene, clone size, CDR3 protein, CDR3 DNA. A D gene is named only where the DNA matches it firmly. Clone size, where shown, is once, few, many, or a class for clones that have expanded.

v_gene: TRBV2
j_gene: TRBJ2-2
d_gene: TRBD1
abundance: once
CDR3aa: CASSGQGALTGELFF
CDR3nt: TGTGCCAGCAGTGGGCAGGGGGCCCTTACCGGGGAGCTGTTTTTT

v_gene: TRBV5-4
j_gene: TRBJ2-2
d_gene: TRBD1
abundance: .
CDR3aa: CASSLGTGTLVGELFF
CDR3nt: TGTGCCAGCAGCCTCGGGACAGGGACCTTGGTTGGGGAGCTGTTTTTT

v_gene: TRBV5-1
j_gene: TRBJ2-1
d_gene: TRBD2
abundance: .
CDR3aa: CASSLELAGGRNEQFF
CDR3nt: TGCGCCAGCAGCTTGGAACTAGCGGGAGGAAGAAATGAGCAGTTCTTC

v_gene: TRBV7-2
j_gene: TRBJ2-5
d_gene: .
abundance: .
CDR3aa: CASRLGRGQETQYF
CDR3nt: TGTGCCAGCAGGTTGGGGAGAGGCCAAGAGACCCAGTACTTC

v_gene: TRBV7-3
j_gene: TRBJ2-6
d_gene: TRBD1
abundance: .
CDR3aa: CASSFGTAGANVLTF
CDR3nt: TGTGCCAGCAGCTTCGGGACAGCTGGGGCCAACGTCCTGACTTTC

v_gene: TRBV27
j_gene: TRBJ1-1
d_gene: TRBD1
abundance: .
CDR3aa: CASQGQGAGRTEAFF
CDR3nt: TGTGCCAGCCAGGGACAGGGAGCTGGTCGTACTGAAGCTTTCTTT

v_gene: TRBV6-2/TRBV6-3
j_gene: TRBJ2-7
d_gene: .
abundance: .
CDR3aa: CASSWRGSSYEQYF
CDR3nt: TGTGCCAGCAGTTGGCGGGGCAGTTCCTACGAGCAGTACTTC

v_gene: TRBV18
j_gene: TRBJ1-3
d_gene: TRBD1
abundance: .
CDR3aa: CASSGAGTGGRNTIYF
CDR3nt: TGTGCCAGCTCAGGCGCCGGGACAGGGGGCCGAAACACCATATATTTT

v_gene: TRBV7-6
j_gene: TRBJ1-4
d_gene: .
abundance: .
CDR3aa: CASSPITATNEKLFF
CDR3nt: TGTGCCAGCAGCCCTATTACTGCAACTAATGAAAAACTGTTTTTT

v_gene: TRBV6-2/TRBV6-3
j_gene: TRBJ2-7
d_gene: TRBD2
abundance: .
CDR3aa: CASSYVGLVVEQYF
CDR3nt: TGTGCCAGCAGTTACGTGGGACTAGTGGTCGAGCAGTACTTC

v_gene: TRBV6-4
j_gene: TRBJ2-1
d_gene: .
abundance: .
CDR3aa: CASSDFFSEGRSGNEQFF
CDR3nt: TGTGCCAGCAGTGACTTTTTTTCCGAAGGGAGGTCGGGCAATGAGCAGTTCTTC

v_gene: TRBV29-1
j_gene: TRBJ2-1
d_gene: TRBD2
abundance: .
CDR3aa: CSVSSGPRKFF
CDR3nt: TGCAGCGTGTCTAGCGGACCCCGAAAGTTCTTC

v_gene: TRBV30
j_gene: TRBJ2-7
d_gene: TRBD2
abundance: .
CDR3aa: CAWSAGRAYEQYF
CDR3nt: TGTGCCTGGAGTGCCGGGAGGGCCTACGAGCAGTACTTC

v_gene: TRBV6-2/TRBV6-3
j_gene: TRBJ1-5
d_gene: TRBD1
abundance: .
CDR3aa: CASSYEGQGARGNQPQHF
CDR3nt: TGTGCCAGCAGTTACGAGGGACAGGGGGCGCGAGGGAATCAGCCCCAGCATTTT

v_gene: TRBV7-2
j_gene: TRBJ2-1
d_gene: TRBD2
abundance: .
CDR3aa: CASSLGGRADEQFF
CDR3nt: TGTGCCAGCAGCTTAGGCGGGAGGGCCGATGAGCAGTTCTTC

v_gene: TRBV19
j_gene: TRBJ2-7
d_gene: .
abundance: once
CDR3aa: CASRDTGPLYEQYF
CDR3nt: TGTGCCAGTAGGGATACAGGCCCGTTGTACGAGCAGTACTTC

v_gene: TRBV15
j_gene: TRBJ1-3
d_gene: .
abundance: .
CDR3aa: CATSSYSGNSGNTIYF
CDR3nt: TGTGCCACCAGCAGCTATTCAGGAAACTCTGGAAACACCATATATTTT

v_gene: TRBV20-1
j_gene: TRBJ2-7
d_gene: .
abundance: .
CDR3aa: CSASRQGSSYEQYF
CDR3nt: TGCAGTGCTAGTCGGCAGGGGAGCTCCTACGAGCAGTACTTC

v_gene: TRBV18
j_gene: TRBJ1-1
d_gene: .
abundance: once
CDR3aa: CASSLSDSMNTEAFF
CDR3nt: TGTGCCAGCTCACTATCCGACAGTATGAACACTGAAGCTTTCTTT

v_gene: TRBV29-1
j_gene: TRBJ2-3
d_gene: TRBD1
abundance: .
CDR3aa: CSVAGQGISDTQYF
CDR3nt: TGCAGCGTTGCGGGACAGGGTATTTCAGATACGCAGTATTTT

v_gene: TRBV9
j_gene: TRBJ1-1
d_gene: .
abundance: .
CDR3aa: CASSVALPSSNTEAFF
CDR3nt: TGTGCCAGCAGCGTAGCCCTACCCTCCTCGAACACTGAAGCTTTCTTT

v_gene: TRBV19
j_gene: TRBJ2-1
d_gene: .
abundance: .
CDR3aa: CATSTGGISNEQFF
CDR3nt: TGTGCCACCTCCACCGGCGGGATTAGCAATGAGCAGTTCTTC

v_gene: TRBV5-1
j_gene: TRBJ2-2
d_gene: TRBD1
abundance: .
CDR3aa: CASSGFGEGAIGTGELFF
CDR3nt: TGCGCCAGCAGCGGGTTTGGTGAGGGGGCGATTGGCACCGGGGAGCTGTTTTTT

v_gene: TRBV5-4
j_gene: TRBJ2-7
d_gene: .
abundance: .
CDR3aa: CASSLGDISYEQYF
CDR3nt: TGTGCCAGCAGCTTGGGGGACATCTCCTACGAGCAGTACTTC

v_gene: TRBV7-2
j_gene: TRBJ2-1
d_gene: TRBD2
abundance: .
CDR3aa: CASKPGGPFNEQFF
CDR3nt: TGTGCCAGCAAGCCGGGAGGGCCCTTCAATGAGCAGTTCTTC

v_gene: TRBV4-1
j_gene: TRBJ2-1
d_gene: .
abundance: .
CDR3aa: CASSRTDNSLNEQFF
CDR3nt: TGCGCCAGCAGCCGGACGGACAACTCCCTTAATGAGCAGTTCTTC

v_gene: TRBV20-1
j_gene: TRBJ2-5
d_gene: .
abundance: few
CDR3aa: CSASPRGAWETQYF
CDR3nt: TGCAGTGCTAGTCCTCGGGGGGCGTGGGAGACCCAGTACTTC

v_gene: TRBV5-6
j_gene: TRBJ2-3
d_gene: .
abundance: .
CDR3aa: CASSLVDRTDTQYF
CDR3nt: TGTGCCAGCAGCTTGGTCGATAGAACAGATACGCAGTATTTT

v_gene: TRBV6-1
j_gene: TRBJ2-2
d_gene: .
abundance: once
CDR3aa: CASSEGQAGELFF
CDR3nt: TGTGCCAGCAGTGAAGGACAGGCCGGGGAGCTGTTTTTT

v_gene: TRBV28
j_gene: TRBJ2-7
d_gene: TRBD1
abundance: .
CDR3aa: CASSLGGTGGREQYF
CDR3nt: TGTGCCAGCAGTTTAGGAGGGACAGGGGGTCGGGAGCAGTACTTC

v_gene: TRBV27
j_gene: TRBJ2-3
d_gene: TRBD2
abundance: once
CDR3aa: CASSTLAGTTDTQYF
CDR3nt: TGTGCCAGCAGTACTCTAGCGGGTACCACAGATACGCAGTATTTT